What follows are 3 T cell receptor beta chains derived from one specimen sequenced in a study of cytomegalovirus exposure and HLA in healthy donors. Both 60 Vbeta primers and 13 Jbeta primers went into the PCR. Sequencing used immunoSEQ multiplex PCR; TCRdb keeps in-frame clones, though not all of them. The sample holds roughly 230,000 clones, about 90% seen once. The sample taken for sequencing was PBMCs. Receptors originate from a girl aged 2 to 9 in good health and CMV-seronegative.

The gene calls are TRBV4-1 and TRBJ1-2; TRBD1 aligns across 8 bases. V shed 4 bases, J shed 1 base, and the junction held 5 bases outside the gene matches. Germline V gives CDR1 MGHRA, CDR2 YSYEKL. The CDR3 has 15 residues. The CDR3 loop reads CASSPPTGDNYGYTF. The CDR3 DNA sequence: TGCGCCAGCAGCCCTCCGACAGGGGATAACTATGGCTACACCTTC.

This clone has just a few counts. The gene calls are TRBV28 and TRBJ2-7, with TRBD1 identical over 8 bases. This CDR3 region has 14 residues. J gave up 7 bases and V 4 bases, and 9 bases lay outside the gene matches. Germline V lookup: CDR1 MDHEN, CDR2 SYDVKM. DNA for the CDR3: TGTGCCAGCAGTTCCGGGACAGGCTGGGGAGAGCAGTACTTC. This translates into CASSSGTGWGEQYF.

The V call is TRBV19, the J call TRBJ2-2, with 8 positions matching TRBD2. Per germline, CDR1 LNHDA and CDR2 SQIVND (reference sequence). The V gene end was trimmed by 10 bases and the J gene end by 0 bases; junction bases not matched to a gene: 4. The CDR3 is 14 amino acids. CDR3 protein: CATTAGANTGELFF. The CDR3 DNA sequence: TGTGCCACCACAGCGGGAGCGAACACCGGGGAGCTGTTTTTT.